The TCR beta chain described here comes from a study of shared clonotypes between healthy human individuals. On the study more broadly: CD4 naive and CD4 memory each took three plates per donor, while CD8 naive took two and CD8 memory one.

CDR1 and CDR2 from the germline V gene are WNHNN and SYGVQD (reference sequence). V gave up 3 bases and J gave up 4 bases, with 15 bases separating them. The CDR3 is 16 residues long. In this sample, this clone turned up a few times. An even split of each subset's genomic DNA across several immunoSEQ plates was performed. Per the study methods: For the immunoSEQ data, sequences were junction-only without quality scores, so filtering differed. TCRdb's table, derived via immunoSEQ multiplex PCR, lists solely in-frame clones and lacks some. That table supplies the V and J calls and clone size; D and trimming were determined from the DNA. This table has some 1 million clones, about 76% appearing once.

The sequencing sample was made of memory CD4+ T cells sorted from blood. Subset here: CD45RA-negative fraction. The chain links TRBV10-1 to TRBJ2-2, with a tentative D call TRBD1 (6 bases). This receptor was obtained from a man younger than 30 in good health. As DNA, the CDR3 is TGCGCCAGCAGTGATGCCGGCCTGGGGGCCACCGGGGAGCTGTTTTTT. It encodes CASSDAGLGATGELFF.